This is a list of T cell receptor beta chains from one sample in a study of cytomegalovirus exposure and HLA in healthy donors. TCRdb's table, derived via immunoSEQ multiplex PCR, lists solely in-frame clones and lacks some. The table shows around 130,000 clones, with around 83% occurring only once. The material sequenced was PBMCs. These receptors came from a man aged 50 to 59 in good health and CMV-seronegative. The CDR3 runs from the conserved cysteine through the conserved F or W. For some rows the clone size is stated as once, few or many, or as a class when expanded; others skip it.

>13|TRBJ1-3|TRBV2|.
CASSVVRENTIYF
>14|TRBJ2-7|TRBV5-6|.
CASSFRGQGFEQYF
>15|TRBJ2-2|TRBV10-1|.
CASSDPYSPTGELFF
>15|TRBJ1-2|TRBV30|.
CAWSVLSIQEGGYTF
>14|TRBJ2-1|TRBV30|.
CACLGTSGVNEQFF
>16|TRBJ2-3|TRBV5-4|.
CASTPVTGATPDTQYF
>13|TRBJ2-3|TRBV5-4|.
CAIQRGPTDTQYF
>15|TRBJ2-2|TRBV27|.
CASTRSGGNTGELFF
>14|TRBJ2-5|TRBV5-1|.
CASRRYGDQETQYF
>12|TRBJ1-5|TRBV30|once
CAWSPPGQPQHF
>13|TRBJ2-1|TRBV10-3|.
CAISRRDFNEQFF
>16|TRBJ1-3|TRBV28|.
CASSLPGFSSGNTIYF
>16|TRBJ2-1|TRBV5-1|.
CASSFPGPGTYNEQFF
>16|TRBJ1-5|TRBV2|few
CASSEVSFYSNQPQHF
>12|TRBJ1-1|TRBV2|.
CASGGQHTEAFF
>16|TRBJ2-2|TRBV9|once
CASSVGQGLNTGELFF
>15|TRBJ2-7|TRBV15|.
CATSRDLGQAYEQYF
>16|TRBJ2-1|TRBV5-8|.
CARPIAGGRSYNEQFF
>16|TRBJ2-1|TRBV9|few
CASSVATSGGYNEQFF
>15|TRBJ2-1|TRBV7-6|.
CASSKAGGSDNEQFF
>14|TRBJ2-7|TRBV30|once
CAWMTGTGANEQYF
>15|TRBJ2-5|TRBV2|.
CASSSEVAGEETQYF
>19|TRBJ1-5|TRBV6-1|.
CASSERKLPIQGPNQPQHF
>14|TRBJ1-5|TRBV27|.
CASSGQGGNQPQHF
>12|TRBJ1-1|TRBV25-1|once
CASMDMNTEAFF
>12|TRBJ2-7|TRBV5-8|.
CASSLPGYEQYF
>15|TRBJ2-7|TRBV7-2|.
CASSQGLAGVYEQYF
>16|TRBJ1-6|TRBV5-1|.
CASSLGQGVYNSPLHF
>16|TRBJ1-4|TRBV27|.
CASSPWTGTGNEKLFF
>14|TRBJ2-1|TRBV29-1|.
CSVEGQGGWNEQFF
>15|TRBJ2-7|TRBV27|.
CASSLLLAGGHEQYF
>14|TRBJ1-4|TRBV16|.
CASSPVTTNEKLFF
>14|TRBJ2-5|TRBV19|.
CASNTGAIWETQYF